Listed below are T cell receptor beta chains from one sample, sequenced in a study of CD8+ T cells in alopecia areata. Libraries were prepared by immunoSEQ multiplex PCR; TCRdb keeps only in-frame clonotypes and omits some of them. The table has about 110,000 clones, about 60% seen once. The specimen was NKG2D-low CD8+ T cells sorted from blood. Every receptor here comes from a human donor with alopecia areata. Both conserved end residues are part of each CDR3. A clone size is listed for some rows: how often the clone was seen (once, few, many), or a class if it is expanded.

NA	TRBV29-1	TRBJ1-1	CSVAEGGTEAFF
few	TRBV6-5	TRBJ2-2	CASSYSTGELFF
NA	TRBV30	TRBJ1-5	CAWTGGDNQPQHF
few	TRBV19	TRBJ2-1	CASQTATNNEQFF
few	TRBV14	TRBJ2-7	CASSQEVAPSYEQYF
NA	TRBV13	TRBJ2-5	CASGGEREGRETQYF
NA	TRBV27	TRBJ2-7	CASSLSGAQFSSYEQYF
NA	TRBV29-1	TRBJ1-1	CSVVKNTEAFF
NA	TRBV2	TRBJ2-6	CASSEGPGGLSSGANVLTF
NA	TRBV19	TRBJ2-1	CASSRAPGTSWDEQFF
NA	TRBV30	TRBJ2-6	CAWSADSSGANVLTF
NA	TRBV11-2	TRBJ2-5	CASSSSETQYF
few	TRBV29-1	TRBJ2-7	CSVSGRAGEQYF
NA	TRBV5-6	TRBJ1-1	CASSLAMVPEAFF
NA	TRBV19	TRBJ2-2	CASSTGLVLTVKLFF
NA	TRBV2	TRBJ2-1	CASSRETTYNEQFF
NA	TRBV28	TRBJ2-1	CASSLVTSYGSGQFF
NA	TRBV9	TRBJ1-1	CASSPTGNTEAFF
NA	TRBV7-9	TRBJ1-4	CASSLSHSATNEKLFF
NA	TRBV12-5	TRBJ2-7	CASGPGYEQYF
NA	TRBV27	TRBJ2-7	CASSLQPGRYEQYF
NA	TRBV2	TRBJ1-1	CASSEVLDTEAFF
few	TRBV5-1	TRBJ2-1	CASSLRTSAVNEQFF
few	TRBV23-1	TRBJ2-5	CASSQQDRGDECQETQYF
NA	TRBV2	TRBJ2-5	CASSEAFGVEETQYF
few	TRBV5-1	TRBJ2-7	CASSYRGSYEQYF
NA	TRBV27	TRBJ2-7	CASSLGGEQYF
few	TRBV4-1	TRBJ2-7	CASSQEGQETYEQYF
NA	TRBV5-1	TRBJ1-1	CASSSWDSRDRYTEAFF
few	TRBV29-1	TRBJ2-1	CSEQLDNEQFF
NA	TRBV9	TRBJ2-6	CASIGRQGTGANVLTF
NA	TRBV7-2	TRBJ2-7	CASSLRSLAGGGYEQYF
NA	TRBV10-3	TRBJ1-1	CAIRRAGSENAEAFF
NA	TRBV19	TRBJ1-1	CASTPSIGMGTEAFF
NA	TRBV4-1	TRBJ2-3	CASSLKIGLAGAPDTQYF
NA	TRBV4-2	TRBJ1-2	CASSQVKGAGSTF
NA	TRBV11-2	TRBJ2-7	CASSLGQVSYEQYF
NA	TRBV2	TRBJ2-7	CASTTWGGRGKGQYF
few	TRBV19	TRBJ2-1	CASSLRGGDNEQFF
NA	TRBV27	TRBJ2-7	CASSFGSGVDEQYF
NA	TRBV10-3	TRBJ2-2	CAIGVGTGDTGELFF
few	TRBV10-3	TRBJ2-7	CAISYPGDEQYF
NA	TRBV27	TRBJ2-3	CASSSLATSGTDTQYF
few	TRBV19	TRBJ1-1	CASSIVGPGNPEAFF
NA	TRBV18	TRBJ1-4	CASSDRVYEKLFF
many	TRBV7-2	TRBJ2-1	CASSSGLGVDEQFF
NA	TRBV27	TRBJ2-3	CAAGLAVTDTQYF
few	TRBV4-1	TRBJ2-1	CASSQSPGTSGYNEQFF
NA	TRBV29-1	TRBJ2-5	CSARTGWYQETQYF
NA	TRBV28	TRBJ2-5	CASSLDGQETQYF
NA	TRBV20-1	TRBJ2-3	CSASYLLLEYF
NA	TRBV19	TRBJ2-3	CATGAPDTQYF
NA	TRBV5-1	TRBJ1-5	CASSLGHSNQPQHF
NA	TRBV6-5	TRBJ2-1	CASSYTGLAGSTEQFF